This T cell receptor (beta chain) was recovered during a study of blood T cell repertoires in COVID-19. Overall study: There were acute and convalescent COVID-19 samples, and they came from the United States, Italy and Spain. T cells, B-cell-depleted T cells, or PBMCs provided the cDNA or gDNA that served as material.

The method was immunoSEQ multiplex PCR; TCRdb's version includes in-frame clones alone and lacks a portion of them. The sample has about 130,000 clones; about 84% are singletons. The receptor was isolated from a woman aged 55-69 years with acute or convalescent COVID-19. The sequenced material came from peripheral blood.

In DNA form, the CDR3 reads TGTGCCAGCAGCCCCCCAGTCTCTGGAAACACCATATATTTT. Its protein product is CASSPPVSGNTIYF. The rearrangement uses TRBV11-2 and TRBJ1-3; D unresolved. Per the germline V gene, CDR1 is SGHAT and CDR2 is FQNNGV. Between the trimmed V and J ends, which lost 5 bases and 0 bases, there was a span of 8 bases. This CDR3 region has 14 residues.